This note documents a single T cell receptor (beta chain) sequence. The sample belongs to a study of chemoradiotherapy in HPV16-positive cancers. Study overall: Candidate HPV-specific clones and shared TCR motifs came from two HPV16-positive patients.

Here immunoSEQ multiplex PCR was the method, and the copy in TCRdb shows in-frame clones only, minus some. The sample holds about 67,000 clones, about 88% seen once. CDR1 and CDR2 from the germline V gene are SGHVS and FNYEAQ. Trimming removed 1 base from V and 4 bases from J, with 13 bases in between. The CDR3 is 15 amino acids. The sequence was obtained from a human donor with HPV-associated anogenital cancer. The input for sequencing was blood, taken from a patient who underwent chemoradiotherapy. The rearrangement joins TRBV7-6 to TRBJ2-5; D might be TRBD2 (5 bases). The CDR3 DNA reads TGTGCCAGCAGCTTAGGGGGAGTGAGGGCAGAGACCCAGTACTTC. Protein sequence: CASSLGGVRAETQYF.